These 12 T cell receptor beta chains came from one sample sequenced in a study of blood T cells in healthy people across ages. A second PCR, run for about 6 to 11 cycles, used a sample-barcoded 5' primer plus a J-beta primer mix. TCRdb fed the 5' RACE reads into MiXCR, producing one record per CDR3 protein. The table lists 800,000 to 950,000 distinct CDR3 sequences, about 37% of them singletons. Sequencing input: blood. Source of these receptors: a man aged 18 to 30 in good health.

The CDR3 nucleotides read TGTGCCAGCAGCTTATTTATGGGACAGCCTCCCTCCTACAATGAGCAGTACTTC. It specifies CASSLFMGQPPSYNEQYF. The rearrangement links TRBV7-8 to TRBJ2-7, with 7 bases aligning to TRBD1. The germline V gene has CDR1 SGHVS and CDR2 FQNEAQ. This CDR3 spans 18 amino acids. Trimming removed 2 bases from V and 7 bases from J; junction bases left unmatched: 20.

This chain uses TRBV10-3 with TRBJ2-7; D perhaps matches TRBD1 (6 bases). Germline loops: CDR1 ENHRY, CDR2 SYGVKD. This CDR3 is 14 amino acids long. Deletions cut 8 bases from V and 2 bases from J, with 16 bases between. CDR3 amino acids: CAIAGQQGPYEQYF. The CDR3 coding sequence is TGTGCCATCGCGGGCCAACAGGGACCCTACGAGCAGTACTTC.

This clonotype has only a few counts. The rearrangement joins TRBV7-9 to TRBJ1-2; D gene unclear. CDR1 SEHNR and CDR2 FQNEAQ come from the germline V gene (reference sequence). The CDR3 covers 14 residues. The germline V and J ends were trimmed by 1 base and 4 bases, with 10 bases remaining between them. The CDR3 loop reads CASSLVPPGYGYTF. The DNA for the CDR3 is TGTGCCAGCAGCTTAGTTCCCCCCGGCTATGGCTACACCTTC.

The rearrangement uses TRBV18 and TRBJ2-7, with 8 bases matching TRBD1. The CDR3 loop spans 15 amino acids. Germline lookup yields CDR1 KGHSH and CDR2 LQKENI. The J segment lost 7 bases and the V segment lost 2 bases, leaving 10 bases of the junction unmatched. This CDR3 reads CASSPTTGDLVEQYF. CDR3 in DNA: TGTGCCAGCTCACCAACGACAGGGGATTTGGTTGAGCAGTACTTC. Full variable domain (remainder filled in from reference TRBV18 and TRBJ2-7): NAGVMQNPRHLVRRRGQEARLRCSPMKGHSHVYWYRQLPEEGLKFMVYLQKENIIDESGMPKERFSAEFPKEGPSILRIQQVVRGDSAAYFCASSPTTGDLVEQYFGPGTRLTVT.

This clonotype was observed a few times. The genes are TRBV6-2 or TRBV6-3 and TRBJ2-7, with D uncertain. With 1 base removed from V and 3 bases from J, the gap between germline ends came to 7 bases. The CDR3 is made up of 13 amino acids. Per germline, CDR1 MNHEY and CDR2 SVGEGT. For the CDR3, the DNA is TGTGCCAGCAGTTACTGGGCAGGCTACGAGCAGTACTTC. This gives the protein CASSYWAGYEQYF.

This clonotype turned up a few times. The chain couples TRBV6-5 to TRBJ2-1; TRBD2 is a possible D gene (5 bases). V was clipped by 2 bases and J by 8 bases, with 13 bases between them. This CDR3 spans 14 amino acids. Germline V gene data show CDR1 as MNHEY and CDR2 as SVGAGI. DNA of the CDR3: TGTGCCAGCAGTTACGAGCTAGCTAACGATGAGCAGTTCTTC. It encodes CASSYELANDEQFF.

The genes are TRBV7-2 and TRBJ1-6; D unclear. The CDR3 spans 17 residues. Germline values: CDR1 SGHTA, CDR2 FQGNSA. The V gene lost 1 base and the J gene lost 0 bases, with 10 bases spanning the gap. DNA of the CDR3: TGTGCCAGCAGCTTAGACGGCGGATACTCCTATAATTCACCCCTCCACTTT. Translating it yields CASSLDGGYSYNSPLHF. The entire variable domain, with the rest obtained from reference TRBV7-2 and TRBJ1-6, is as follows: GAGVSQSPSNKVTEKGKDVELRCDPISGHTALYWYRQSLGQGLEFLIYFQGNSAPDKSGLPSDRFSAERTGGSVSTLTIQRTQQEDSAVYLCASSLDGGYSYNSPLHFGNGTRLTVT.

The chain combines TRBV27 with TRBJ1-2; D gene unclear. Looked up from germline, CDR1 is MNHEY and CDR2 is SMNVEV (reference sequence). The germline V and J ends were trimmed by 1 base and 2 bases, with 11 bases remaining between them. The length of the CDR3 is 15 residues. Here the CDR3 reads CASSLFYSANYGYTF. The CDR3 DNA is TGTGCCAGCAGTTTATTCTACAGTGCCAACTATGGCTACACCTTC.

Worth noting for this clonotype: One junction end does not reproduce the germline sequence, and a read error may be involved. The chain joins TRBV6-6 to TRBJ2-5; 10 positions match TRBD1. CDR1 is MNHNY and CDR2 is SVGAGI in the germline V gene (reference sequence). The length of the CDR3 is 13 residues. The CDR3 DNA reads TGTGCCAGCAGTGGACAGGGGGAAGGGACCCAGCACTTC. It codes for CASSGQGEGTQHF.

This clonotype was observed many times. The rearrangement joins TRBV5-1 to TRBJ2-3, with D tentatively TRBD1 (6 bases). CDR3 size: 14 residues. Germline V lookup: CDR1 SGHRS, CDR2 YFSETQ. V was clipped by 4 bases and J by 2 bases, with 11 bases between them. CDR3 region: CASSPDRITDTQYF. CDR3 DNA sequence: TGCGCCAGCAGCCCCGACAGGATCACAGATACGCAGTATTTT.

The chain has TRBV9 and TRBJ2-5, with TRBD1 matching 7 bases. The length of the CDR3 is 15 residues. Germline V gene data show CDR1 as SGDLS and CDR2 as YYNGEE. The V and J ends lost 3 bases and 4 bases, in that order; junction bases with no gene match: 9. Here the CDR3 reads CASSGTGGLRETQYF. As DNA, the CDR3 is TGTGCCAGCAGCGGGACAGGTGGGCTCCGAGAGACCCAGTACTTC.

The chain couples TRBV3-1 to TRBJ2-7; maybe TRBD2 (6 bases). Between the trimmed V and J ends, which lost 3 bases and 2 bases, there was a span of 14 bases. Germline CDR1 reads LGHDT; CDR2 reads YNNKEL (reference sequence). The CDR3 extends over 15 amino acids. CDR3 sequence: CASSHPASATYEQYF. CDR3 sequence (DNA): TGTGCCAGCAGCCATCCGGCTAGCGCCACCTACGAGCAGTACTTC.